The 27 T cell receptor beta chains below all came from one sample that was sequenced in a study of shared clonotypes between healthy human individuals. Assay used: immunoSEQ multiplex PCR; TCRdb lists only in-frame clones, some missing. Here the sample spans roughly 2,000,000 clones, about 95% being singletons. Naive CD8 cells were CD45RO-negative, positively selected for CCR7, excluding terminally differentiated effector memory CD45RA+ cells. Sample: naive CD8+ T cells sorted from blood. All receptors come from a man between 18 and 35 years old in good health.

In regard to this clone: Other DNA sequences in this specimen translate into the identical CDR3. The chain recombines TRBV5-4 with TRBJ2-1; D not certain. Per the germline V gene, CDR1 is SGHNT and CDR2 is YYREEE (reference sequence). This CDR3 contains 13 residues. V dropped 0 bases and J dropped 4 bases, with 5 bases sitting between them. DNA for the CDR3: TGTGCCAGCAGCTTGGCCTCGTACAATGAGCAGTTCTTC. It is translated as CASSLASYNEQFF.

The gene calls are TRBV14 and TRBJ2-1; perhaps TRBD2 as D (6 bases). The CDR3 consists of 18 residues. The germline V gene has CDR1 SGHDN and CDR2 FVKESK. V was trimmed by 0 bases and J by 7 bases, leaving 22 bases between them. The CDR3, as DNA: TGTGCCAGCAGCCAAGAAAGCCCTTCTCGGGGGACTTTGAATGAGCAGTTCTTC. It codes for CASSQESPSRGTLNEQFF.

This chain joins TRBV5-4 and TRBJ1-1; no clear D. Between the trimmed V and J ends, which lost 2 bases and 3 bases, there was a span of 8 bases. CDR1 and CDR2 from the germline V gene are SGHNT and YYREEE (reference sequence). This CDR3 spans 13 amino acids. The CDR3 DNA reads TGTGCCAGCAGCTTCGGGCAGTACACTGAAGCTTTCTTT. Translated: CASSFGQYTEAFF.

The chain couples TRBV28 to TRBJ1-2; D call uncertain. Germline loops: CDR1 MDHEN, CDR2 SYDVKM. V dropped 7 bases and J dropped 6 bases, with 21 bases sitting between them. The CDR3 has 15 amino acids. Here the CDR3 reads CASNSPTYLWDGYTF. The CDR3 DNA follows: TGTGCCAGCAATTCCCCGACCTATTTATGGGATGGCTACACCTTC.

The chain has TRBV4-1 and TRBJ1-5; 9 positions agree with TRBD1. This CDR3 is built from 20 residues. CDR1 is MGHRA, CDR2 YSYEKL, per germline. The junction had 21 bases not matched to a gene; V was cut back by 7 bases and J by 2 bases. In DNA form, the CDR3 reads TGCGCCAGCACCCCAGATGTAGGGACAGGGCGGTCGAAGGGCAATCAGCCCCAGCATTTT. This gives the protein CASTPDVGTGRSKGNQPQHF.

The rearrangement links TRBV9 to TRBJ2-5; 10 bases agree with TRBD1. CDR3 length: 19 residues. From germline, CDR1 is SGDLS and CDR2 YYNGEE. V shed 4 bases and J 4 bases; nucleotides not matched to a gene: 19. The CDR3: CASSSPGQGSLRGAETQYF. The CDR3 bases are TGTGCCAGCAGCTCCCCGGGACAGGGGAGCCTAAGAGGGGCAGAGACCCAGTACTTC.

The chain links TRBV6-5 to TRBJ1-2, with 7 bases identical to TRBD1. Per the germline V gene, CDR1 is MNHEY and CDR2 is SVGAGI. Trimming removed 5 bases from V and 0 bases from J; junction bases left unmatched: 6. The CDR3 loop spans 15 amino acids. The chain's CDR3 is CASSPGQATNYGYTF. Here the CDR3 DNA reads TGTGCCAGCAGTCCCGGACAGGCTACTAACTATGGCTACACCTTC.

The chain uses TRBV7-8 and TRBJ2-1; a weak D match, TRBD2 (6 bases). The V gene's germline CDR1 is SGHVS and CDR2 FQNEAQ. The germline V and J ends were trimmed by 4 bases and 3 bases, with 10 bases remaining between them. The CDR3 is 14 residues long. The CDR3 is CASSSPGGYNEQFF. As DNA, the CDR3 is TGTGCCAGCAGCTCTCCCGGGGGCTACAATGAGCAGTTCTTC.

This chain joins TRBV21-1 and TRBJ2-5; the D segment call TRBD2 is taken from the table without a DNA check. TRBV21-1 is marked as a pseudogene. This CDR3 spans 16 amino acids. CDR3 in amino acids: CASSNYCGRAKETQYF. In nucleotides, the CDR3 is TGTGCCAGCAGCAATTATTGCGGGAGGGCCAAAGAGACCCAGTACTTC.

CDR3: CASSANTGAYGYTF. The CDR3 DNA is TGTGCCAGCAGCGCCAATACAGGGGCCTATGGCTACACCTTC. The V and J genes are TRBV11-2 and TRBJ1-2; 7 bases map to TRBD1. The CDR3 totals 14 residues. Trimming at V came to 5 bases and at J to 4 bases, leaving 7 bases not matched to a gene. CDR1 is SGHAT and CDR2 is FQNNGV in the germline V gene.

The rearrangement uses TRBV4-1 and TRBJ2-7, with 9 positions matching TRBD1. The CDR3 runs 15 residues. CDR1 MGHRA and CDR2 YSYEKL come from the germline V gene. V gave up 4 bases and J gave up 5 bases; unmatched junction bases: 9. Here the CDR3 DNA reads TGCGCCAGCAGCCTGCGGGACAGGGAGAACGACGAGCAGTACTTC. It translates to CASSLRDRENDEQYF.

On this clone: This sample also contains other DNA sequences that code for the same CDR3. The gene calls are TRBV28 and TRBJ2-7; TRBD2 aligns across 7 bases. V dropped 2 bases and J dropped 3; count of bases not matched to a gene: 1. Looked up from germline, CDR1 is MDHEN and CDR2 is SYDVKM. There are 13 residues in the CDR3. This CDR3 is CASSLGRVYEQYF. In DNA form, the CDR3 reads TGTGCCAGCAGTTTAGGGAGGGTCTACGAGCAGTACTTC.

This chain uses TRBV7-6 with TRBJ2-3; possible D gene TRBD2, 5 bases. This CDR3 is 14 amino acids long. Per germline, CDR1 SGHVS and CDR2 FNYEAQ. The germline V and J ends were trimmed by 1 base and 5 bases, with 10 bases remaining between them. CDR3 bases: TGTGCCAGCAGCTTAGGGAGCGGCAGAGATACGCAGTATTTT. Translating gives CASSLGSGRDTQYF.

The chain couples TRBV6-1 to TRBJ1-6; D is ambiguous. V lost 7 bases and J lost 9, with 16 bases in between. This CDR3 is 14 amino acids long. Per the germline V gene, CDR1 is MNHNS and CDR2 is SASEGT. The CDR3 reads CASTDTGRSSPLHF. Here the CDR3 DNA reads TGTGCCAGCACCGATACCGGACGGAGTTCACCCCTCCACTTT.

This chain joins TRBV7-9 and TRBJ2-1, with D possibly TRBD2 on 6 matching bases. The V gene's germline CDR1 is SEHNR and CDR2 FQNEAQ (reference sequence). This CDR3 comprises 15 residues. Trimming removed 5 bases at V and 4 bases at J, with 15 bases between. CDR3 in DNA: TGTGCCAGCAGCCAGGAGGGGCTCCGGTACAATGAGCAGTTCTTC. This encodes CASSQEGLRYNEQFF.

This clone came up once. The V and J genes are TRBV7-9 and TRBJ1-2; D is unresolved. The CDR3 consists of 16 residues. Germline V gene data show CDR1 as SEHNR and CDR2 as FQNEAQ (reference sequence). The V end lost 5 bases, the J end lost 1 base, and 17 bases lay between the germline ends. This CDR3 is CASSDPNRDLNYGYTF. The CDR3 nucleotides are TGTGCCAGCAGCGACCCAAACAGAGACCTTAACTATGGCTACACCTTC.

This sequence joins TRBV9 and TRBJ2-3; 8 bases map to TRBD1. CDR3 length equals 18 residues. CDR1 is SGDLS, CDR2 YYNGEE, per germline. The V and J ends lost 0 bases and 1 base, in that order; junction bases with no gene match: 10. CDR3 sequence reads: CASSVEPPQGQGTDTQYF. CDR3 DNA sequence: TGTGCCAGCAGCGTAGAGCCCCCACAGGGACAGGGCACAGATACGCAGTATTTT.

The chain links TRBV7-9 to TRBJ2-3; D gene ambiguous. The CDR3 has 12 residues. The V and J ends lost 5 bases and 2 bases respectively, with 5 bases between them. CDR1 is SEHNR, CDR2 FQNEAQ, per germline (reference sequence). For the CDR3, the DNA is TGTGCCAGCAGCCGTAACACAGATACGCAGTATTTT. It encodes CASSRNTDTQYF.

A single count supports this clone. The chain links TRBV27 to TRBJ1-2; D unclear. The germline V and J ends were trimmed by 4 bases and 0 bases, with 15 bases remaining between them. The CDR3 length is 16 residues. The germline V gene has CDR1 MNHEY and CDR2 SMNVEV (reference sequence). For the CDR3, the DNA is TGTGCCAGCAGTTCTTCAATCGGGCCAACTAACTATGGCTACACCTTC. This gives the protein CASSSSIGPTNYGYTF.

The V call is TRBV13, the J call TRBJ2-7; 7 bases align to TRBD1. V lost 0 bases to trimming and J lost 2 bases; unmatched junction nucleotides: 22. The CDR3 runs to 21 residues. From germline, CDR1 is PRHDT and CDR2 FYEKMQ (reference sequence). CDR3 protein: CASSLGLRGSLKDGSPYEQYF. The CDR3 DNA reads TGTGCCAGCAGCTTAGGCCTCAGGGGGTCTCTCAAGGACGGCTCACCCTACGAGCAGTACTTC.

In this sample, this clone turned up once. This specimen includes other DNA sequences encoding the same CDR3. The rearrangement joins TRBV27 to TRBJ2-1, with D possibly matching TRBD2 (5 bases). V lost 2 bases and J lost 1, with 12 bases in between. Per the germline V gene, CDR1 is MNHEY and CDR2 is SMNVEV (reference sequence). CDR3 length: 16 amino acids. As DNA, the CDR3 is TGTGCCAGCAGTTTAATTGCGGGTGGGTCCTACAATGAGCAGTTCTTC. Translating it yields CASSLIAGGSYNEQFF.

V is TRBV11-2 and J is TRBJ2-7, with TRBD1 matching over 12 bases. The CDR3 is 14 residues long. Germline V gene data show CDR1 as SGHAT and CDR2 as FQNNGV. The V gene end was trimmed by 6 bases and the J gene end by 6 bases; junction bases not matched to a gene: 6. Written as DNA, the CDR3 is TGTGCCAGCAGTCTCGGGACAGGGGGCTTCGAGCAGTACTTC. Translated, it gives CASSLGTGGFEQYF. The full variable domain, in which reference TRBV11-2 and TRBJ2-7 provide the parts outside the CDR3, is EAGVAQSPRYKIIEKRQSVAFWCNPISGHATLYWYQQILGQGPKLLIQFQNNGVVDDSQLPKDRFSAERLKGVDSTLKIQPAKLEDSAVYLCASSLGTGGFEQYFGPGTRLTVT.

The chain employs TRBV4-1 and TRBJ2-2; D is perhaps TRBD2 (6 bases). Deletions cut 4 bases from V and 4 bases from J, with 16 bases between. Germline V CDR1 and CDR2: MGHRA, YSYEKL. This CDR3 has 16 residues. Written as DNA, the CDR3 is TGCGCCAGCAGCCCTTGGGGGGAAACAGGCACCGGGGAGCTGTTTTTT. Translation gives CASSPWGETGTGELFF.

The chain carries TRBV4-1 and TRBJ2-1; 7 positions agree with TRBD2. The CDR3 has 14 amino acids. J was trimmed by 7 bases and V by 4 bases; bases with no gene match: 7. The V gene's germline CDR1 is MGHRA and CDR2 YSYEKL. The CDR3 DNA reads as TGCGCCAGCAGCCCAGGACTAGAGCTAAATGAGCAGTTCTTC. Residues: CASSPGLELNEQFF.

The chain has TRBV9 and TRBJ1-3, with 7 bases matching TRBD1. The CDR3 is 17 residues long. CDR1 and CDR2 from the germline V gene are SGDLS and YYNGEE. Trimming at V came to 0 bases and at J to 0 bases, leaving 6 bases not matched to a gene. CDR3 protein: CASSVEIGGDSGNTIYF. The CDR3 nucleotides read TGTGCCAGCAGCGTAGAGATAGGGGGCGACTCTGGAAACACCATATATTTT.

This clone has only one observation. V usage is TRBV2 and J usage is TRBJ2-7; 13 nucleotides match TRBD2. The V gene end was trimmed by 3 bases and the J gene end by 3 bases; junction bases not matched to a gene: 5. Germline loops: CDR1 SNHLY, CDR2 FYNNEI. CDR3 length equals 16 residues. Here the CDR3 reads CASSEGLAGSLYEQYF. The CDR3 DNA follows: TGTGCCAGCAGTGAGGGACTAGCGGGGTCTCTCTACGAGCAGTACTTC.

This clone was found once. The sample contains more than one DNA sequence encoding this CDR3. This chain links TRBV27 with TRBJ1-1; TRBD1 matches at 8 bases. V dropped 2 bases and J dropped 5; count of bases not matched to a gene: 4. Per the germline V gene, CDR1 is MNHEY and CDR2 is SMNVEV (reference sequence). This CDR3 spans 14 amino acids. Here the CDR3 reads CASSLQGAVTEAFF. In DNA form, the CDR3 reads TGTGCCAGCAGTTTACAGGGGGCCGTGACTGAAGCTTTCTTT.